These 5 T cell receptor beta chains share one sample of origin, sequenced in a study of T cell repertoires in aging, cancer and after chemotherapy. Amplification of TCR beta used genomic DNA extracted from peripheral blood. Multiplex touch-down PCR with TRB-A/B primers amplified rearranged V-D-J TRB sequences. TCRdb re-called the multiplex PCR reads with MiXCR, one entry per CDR3 protein. The table shows 2,800 or so distinct CDR3 sequences, with around 30% occurring only once. The sample taken for sequencing was blood. The receptors here all came from a human donor in good health.

This clonotype is classed as medium-sized. The chain uses TRBV6-6 and TRBJ2-1; possibly TRBD2 for D (5 bases). Germline V gene data show CDR1 as MNHNY and CDR2 as SVGAGI (reference sequence). This CDR3 region has 14 residues. V lost 5 bases and J 4 bases, leaving 12 bases between the germline ends. The CDR3 DNA follows: TGTGCCAGCAGTATAACCCTAGCTTACAATGAGCAGTTCTTC. This translates into CASSITLAYNEQFF.

V gene TRBV6-2 or TRBV6-3 combines with J gene TRBJ2-7; a possible D gene is TRBD2 (5 bases). CDR1 and CDR2 (germline): MNHEY, SVGEGT. This CDR3 is 13 amino acids long. The CDR3 DNA sequence: TGTGTTAGCAGGATCGATAAACGGGGCGAGCAGTACTTC. Translated: CVSRIDKRGEQYF.

For this clonotype: This may arise from a read error, as a much more abundant clone is one base away. The chain is built from TRBV10-3 and TRBJ2-1, with D unclear. V lost 10 bases, J lost 2 bases, and 18 bases lay in between. Germline CDR1 reads ENHRY; CDR2 reads SYGVKD. The CDR3 extends over 15 amino acids. CDR3 bases: TGTGCCACCGCAAAAGGTGGTGTTACCTACAATGAGCAGTTCTTC. Its protein product is CATAKGGVTYNEQFF.

The V call is TRBV7-8, the J call TRBJ2-1; TRBD1 is a possible D gene (5 bases). CDR1 and CDR2 (germline): SGHVS, FQNEAQ. The CDR3 spans 12 residues. Trimming stripped 2 bases from V and 6 bases from J, with 5 bases between. CDR3 DNA: TGTGCCAGCAGCTTACAGGGCAATGAGCAGTTCTTC. Protein sequence: CASSLQGNEQFF.

The chain recombines TRBV6-4 with TRBJ2-3; TRBD2 matches 11 bases. The CDR3 length is 15 residues. Germline V lookup: CDR1 MRHNA, CDR2 SNTAGT. With V trimmed by 6 bases and J by 4 bases, 6 bases remained unmatched. The DNA of the CDR3 is TGTGCCAGCAGCACTTTAGCGGGGGGGCCAGATACGCAGTATTTT. Its protein is CASSTLAGGPDTQYF.